A selection of T cell receptor beta chains follows, all from one sample in a study of low-dose radiotherapy and immunotherapy resistance in tumors. TCRdb re-analysed the reads in MiXCR, keeping a single row per CDR3 protein. Seen here are nearly 95,000 distinct CDR3 sequences, under 10% observed once, and the top ten hold more than 0.85%. Material: PBMCs, obtained before treatment. Receptors originate from a male donor with prostate cancer. CDR3s include the opening cysteine and the closing phenylalanine or tryptophan. D genes are given only for firm matches. Only some rows state a clone size, as once, few, many or a class for expanded clones.

v_call	d_call	j_call	clone_size	cdr3_nt	cdr3_aa
TRBV27	NA	TRBJ2-1	many	TGTGCCAGCAGTTTAAAGACGTATTATGAGCAGTTCTTC	CASSLKTYYEQFF
TRBV6-5	NA	TRBJ1-5	many	TGTGCCAGCAGTGAGACAGGAGGAGGCAATCAGCCCCAGCATTTT	CASSETGGGNQPQHF
TRBV10-3	TRBD2	TRBJ2-2	many	TGTGCCATCACTAATGGACTAGCCGGGGAGCTGTTTTTT	CAITNGLAGELFF
TRBV25-1	NA	TRBJ1-2	many	TGTGCCAGCAGTGAATCAGGACAGATCTATGGCTACACCTTC	CASSESGQIYGYTF
TRBV5-6	NA	TRBJ2-7	many	TGTGCCAGCAGCTACCGGGACAACTACGAGCAGTACTTC	CASSYRDNYEQYF
TRBV7-2	NA	TRBJ2-4	many	TGTGCCAGCAGCTCCACGGGTGGGAACATTCAGTACTTC	CASSSTGGNIQYF
TRBV28	NA	TRBJ2-3	many	TGTGCCAGCAGGCGGGACAGCCCCACAGATACGCAGTATTTT	CASRRDSPTDTQYF
TRBV19	NA	TRBJ2-6	many	TGTGCCAGTAAATTGGACAACTCTGGGGCCAACGTCCTGACTTTC	CASKLDNSGANVLTF
TRBV2	NA	TRBJ2-2	many	TGTGCCAGCAGTTCCCCGACTAGTACCGGGGAGCTGTTTTTT	CASSSPTSTGELFF
TRBV6-1	NA	TRBJ2-4	many	TGTGCCACCACCCCGGACGGGGAAATGTACTTC	CATTPDGEMYF
TRBV4-2	TRBD1	TRBJ2-7	many	TGTGCCAGCAGCCAGGATGAGTCGGGACAGCTATACGAGCAGTACTTC	CASSQDESGQLYEQYF
TRBV19	NA	TRBJ1-6	few	TGTGCCAGTAGTTTGTATGATAATTCACCCCTCCACTTT	CASSLYDNSPLHF
TRBV7-9	NA	TRBJ2-2	many	TGTGCCAGCAGCTTCGGGGGAGCCGGGGAGCTGTTTTTT	CASSFGGAGELFF
TRBV7-2	NA	TRBJ2-3	many	TGTGCCAGCAGCCGAGGCGGTAGCACAGATACGCAGTATTTT	CASSRGGSTDTQYF
TRBV5-5	NA	TRBJ2-7	NA	TGTGCCAGCAGCTTCGTGATGGGGGCTCCCTACGAGCAGTACTTC	CASSFVMGAPYEQYF
TRBV30	TRBD2	TRBJ2-7	many	TGTGCCTCGCTAGGACTAGCGGGCTACGAGCAGTACTTC	CASLGLAGYEQYF
TRBV7-3	TRBD1	TRBJ2-7	many	TGTGCCAGCAGCTGGGACAGGGATAACGAGCAGTACTTC	CASSWDRDNEQYF
TRBV28	NA	TRBJ2-7	many	TGTGCCAGCACTCAAGGGGGGGCGACGCCCTACGAGCAGTACTTC	CASTQGGATPYEQYF
TRBV27	TRBD2	TRBJ2-1	many	TGTGCCAGCAGTTTCCGGACTAGCGGGTACTACAATGAGCAGTTCTTC	CASSFRTSGYYNEQFF
TRBV21-1	NA	TRBJ2-1	many	TGTGCCAGCAGCAAAGGAGGGACTAGCGGGAGAGCTACCGAAGCCTACAATGAGCAGTTCTTC	CASSKGGTSGRATEAYNEQFF
TRBV7-9	TRBD2	TRBJ2-1	medium-sized	TGTGCCAGCAGCCCGACTAGCGGGCCTCCTCCTAAGGGCTATGAGCAGTTCTTC	CASSPTSGPPPKGYEQFF
TRBV6-2/TRBV6-3	NA	TRBJ2-1	many	TGTGCCAGCAGTGCGGAGGAGACGCGGTTCTTC	CASSAEETRFF
TRBV5-6	NA	TRBJ2-2	many	TGTGCCAGCAGCCCTCGGACTGACGACGGCACCGGGGAGCTGTTTTTT	CASSPRTDDGTGELFF
TRBV5-4	NA	TRBJ2-6	many	TGTGCCAGCAGCCTCCCCGGGGCCAACGTCCTGACTTTC	CASSLPGANVLTF
TRBV9	TRBD2	TRBJ2-2	many	TGTGCCAGCAGCGGAACCGGGACTACCTACACCGGGGAGCTGTTTTTT	CASSGTGTTYTGELFF
TRBV10-3	TRBD2	TRBJ2-7	many	TGTGCCATCAAGGCGGGAGGGCCGGGTGAGCAGTACTTC	CAIKAGGPGEQYF
TRBV6-5	NA	TRBJ2-3	many	TGTGCCAGCAGTTACTCGCAGGGGAAGGGCACAGATACGCAGTATTTT	CASSYSQGKGTDTQYF
TRBV29-1	TRBD2	TRBJ2-7	many	TGCAGCGTCGTTGGACTAGCGGGAGTCTTCTACGAGCAGTACTTC	CSVVGLAGVFYEQYF
TRBV20-1	NA	TRBJ2-1	many	TGCAGTGCTGAGGTCCCAGGGCCTTCCTACAATGAGCAGTTCTTC	CSAEVPGPSYNEQFF
TRBV20-1	TRBD1	TRBJ2-7	many	TGCAGTGCAACCGGACAGGTTTCCTACGAGCAGTACTTC	CSATGQVSYEQYF
TRBV5-1	NA	TRBJ2-1	NA	TGCGCCAGCAGCCTTGCCGGACCCCCGGGGCAGTTCTTC	CASSLAGPPGQFF
TRBV28	NA	TRBJ1-3	many	TGTGCCAGCAGCTACGGGCCCGTAGGAAACACCATATATTTT	CASSYGPVGNTIYF
TRBV10-3	TRBD1	TRBJ2-2	many	TGTGCCATCAAGGGGACAGGTCTCGTCCCCGGGGAGCTGTTTTTT	CAIKGTGLVPGELFF
TRBV11-2	NA	TRBJ1-1	many	TGTGCCAGCAGCCCAGGTTTGGGGAACACTGAAGCTTTCTTT	CASSPGLGNTEAFF
TRBV20-1	TRBD1	TRBJ1-2	NA	TGCAGTGCTAGGTCCCGACAGGGAAGCAATGGCTACACCTTC	CSARSRQGSNGYTF
TRBV28	NA	TRBJ2-2	many	TGTGCCAGCAGTTTAGGGACTCTAGTCACCGGGGAGCTGTTTTTT	CASSLGTLVTGELFF
TRBV27	TRBD2	TRBJ2-7	many	TGTGCCAGCAGTTTCCTAGCGGGAGGAACCTACGAGCAGTACTTC	CASSFLAGGTYEQYF
TRBV11-1	NA	TRBJ1-4	many	TGTGCCAGCAGCGCCCGGGACGGGAATGAAAAACTGTTTTTT	CASSARDGNEKLFF
TRBV12-3/TRBV12-4	NA	TRBJ1-1	many	TGTGCCAGCAGTTTAGGAGCGGACACTGAAGCTTTCTTT	CASSLGADTEAFF
TRBV6-1	TRBD1	TRBJ2-4	NA	TGTACCAGCATCTTAGGGGGCAGGGGTAATGAGCAGTACTTC	CTSILGGRGNEQYF
TRBV14	TRBD1	TRBJ2-1	many	TGTGCCAGCAGCCAAGTGGGGGACAGGGGGAATGAGCAGTTCTTC	CASSQVGDRGNEQFF
TRBV28	TRBD1	TRBJ1-5	many	TGTGCCAGCAGTGCCCAACAGGGGGCCTCTCACCAGCCCCAGCATTTT	CASSAQQGASHQPQHF
TRBV5-6	NA	TRBJ1-5	many	TGTGCCAGCAGCTTGTTCGGACAGTATAGCAATCAGCCCCAGCATTTT	CASSLFGQYSNQPQHF
TRBV9	NA	TRBJ2-5	NA	TGTGCCAGCAGCGTAGCTCCGGGCGGACAAGAGACCCAGTACTTC	CASSVAPGGQETQYF
TRBV5-4	NA	TRBJ2-2	many	TGTGCCAGCAGCTTGGATTATGTTATTGCCGGGGAGCTGTTTTTT	CASSLDYVIAGELFF
TRBV4-3	NA	TRBJ1-1	many	TGCGCCAGCAGCCAAGAATGGACACCGAACACTGAAGCTTTCTTT	CASSQEWTPNTEAFF
TRBV5-1	NA	TRBJ2-1	NA	TGCGCCAGCAGCTTGAACTACAATGAGCAGTTCTTC	CASSLNYNEQFF
TRBV29-1	NA	TRBJ2-7	many	TGCAGCGCTGGGTCGGGCTACGAGCAGTACTTC	CSAGSGYEQYF
TRBV2	TRBD1	TRBJ1-4	many	TGTGCCAGCAGAGGGGACAGGGACCGTGAAAAACTGTTTTTT	CASRGDRDREKLFF
TRBV4-3	NA	TRBJ2-7	many	TGCGCCAGCAGCCAAGATGTGGGTGTAGGATCCTACGAGCAGTACTTC	CASSQDVGVGSYEQYF
TRBV5-1	TRBD2	TRBJ2-5	many	TGCGCCAGCAGCTTGGCCGGGGGAGGGCAGACCCAGTACTTC	CASSLAGGGQTQYF
TRBV18	NA	TRBJ2-3	NA	TGTGCCAGCTCACTAGACTCGCGGGGCACAGATACGCAGTATTTT	CASSLDSRGTDTQYF